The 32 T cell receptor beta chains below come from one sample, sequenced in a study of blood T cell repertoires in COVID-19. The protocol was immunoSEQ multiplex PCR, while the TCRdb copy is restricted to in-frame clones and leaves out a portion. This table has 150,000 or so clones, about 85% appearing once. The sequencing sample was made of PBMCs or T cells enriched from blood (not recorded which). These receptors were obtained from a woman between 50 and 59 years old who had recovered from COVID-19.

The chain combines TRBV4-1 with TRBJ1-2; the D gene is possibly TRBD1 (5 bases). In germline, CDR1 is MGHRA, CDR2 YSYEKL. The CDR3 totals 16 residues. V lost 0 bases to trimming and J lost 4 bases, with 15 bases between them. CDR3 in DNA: TGCGCCAGCAGCCAAGATACGGGGAGGAGGGGCTATGGCTACACCTTC. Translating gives CASSQDTGRRGYGYTF.

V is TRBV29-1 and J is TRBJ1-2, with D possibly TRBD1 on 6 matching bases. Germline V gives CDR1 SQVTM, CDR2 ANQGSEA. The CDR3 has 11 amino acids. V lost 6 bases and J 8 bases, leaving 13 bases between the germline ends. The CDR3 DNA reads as TGCAGCGTCGCGGGGGGGGGCGGCTACACCTTC. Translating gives CSVAGGGGYTF.

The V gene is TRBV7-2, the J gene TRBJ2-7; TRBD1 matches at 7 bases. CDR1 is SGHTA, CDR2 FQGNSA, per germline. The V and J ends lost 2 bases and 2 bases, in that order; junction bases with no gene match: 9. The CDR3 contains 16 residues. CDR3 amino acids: CASSLSDRVAAYEQYF. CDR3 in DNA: TGTGCCAGCAGCTTATCTGACAGGGTGGCGGCCTACGAGCAGTACTTC.

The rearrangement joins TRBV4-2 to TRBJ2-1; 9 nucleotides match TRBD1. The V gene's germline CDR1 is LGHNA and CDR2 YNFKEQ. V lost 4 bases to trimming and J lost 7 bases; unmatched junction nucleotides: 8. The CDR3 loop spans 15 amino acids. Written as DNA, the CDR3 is TGTGCCAGCAGCCCCCTGACAGGGGGGCGGAATGAGCAGTTCTTC. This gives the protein CASSPLTGGRNEQFF.

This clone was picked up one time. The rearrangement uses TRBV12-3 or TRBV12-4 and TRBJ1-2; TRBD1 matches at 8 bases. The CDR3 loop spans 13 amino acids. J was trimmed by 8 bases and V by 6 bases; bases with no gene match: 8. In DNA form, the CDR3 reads TGTGCCAGCAGGATCCAGGGGGCAGGGGGCTACACCTTC. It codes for CASRIQGAGGYTF.

The CDR3 protein is CASSEVTFYGYTF. The CDR3 DNA sequence: TGCGCCAGCAGTGAGGTCACTTTCTATGGCTACACCTTC. The gene calls are TRBV10-2 and TRBJ1-2; D gene unclear. This CDR3 comprises 13 residues. Germline V CDR1 and CDR2: WSHSY, SAAADI. V lost 2 bases to trimming and J lost 4 bases, with 8 bases between them.

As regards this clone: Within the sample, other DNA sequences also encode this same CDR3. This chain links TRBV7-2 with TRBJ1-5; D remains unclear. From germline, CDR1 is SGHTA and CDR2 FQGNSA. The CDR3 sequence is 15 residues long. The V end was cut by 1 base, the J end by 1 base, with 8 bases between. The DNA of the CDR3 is TGTGCCAGCAGCTTAGACAGTGGAAGCAATCAGCCCCAGCATTTT. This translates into CASSLDSGSNQPQHF.

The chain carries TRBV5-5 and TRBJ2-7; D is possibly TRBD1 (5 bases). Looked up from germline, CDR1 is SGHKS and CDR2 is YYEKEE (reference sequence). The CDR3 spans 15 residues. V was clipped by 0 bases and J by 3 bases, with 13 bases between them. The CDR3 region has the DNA TGTGCCAGCAGCTTGGAGACAGTCATGGGCTACGAGCAGTACTTC. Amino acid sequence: CASSLETVMGYEQYF.

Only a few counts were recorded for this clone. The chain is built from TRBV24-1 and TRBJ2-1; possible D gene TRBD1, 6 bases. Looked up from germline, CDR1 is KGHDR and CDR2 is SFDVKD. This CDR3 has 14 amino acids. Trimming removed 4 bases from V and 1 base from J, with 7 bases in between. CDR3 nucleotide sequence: TGTGCCACCAGTGAAACAGGGTCCTACAATGAGCAGTTCTTC. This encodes CATSETGSYNEQFF.

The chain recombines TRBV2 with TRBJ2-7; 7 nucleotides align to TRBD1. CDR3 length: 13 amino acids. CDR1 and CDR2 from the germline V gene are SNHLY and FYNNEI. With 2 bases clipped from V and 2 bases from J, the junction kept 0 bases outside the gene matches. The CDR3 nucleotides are TGTGCCAGCAGTGAACAGGGGGCCTACGAGCAGTACTTC. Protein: CASSEQGAYEQYF.

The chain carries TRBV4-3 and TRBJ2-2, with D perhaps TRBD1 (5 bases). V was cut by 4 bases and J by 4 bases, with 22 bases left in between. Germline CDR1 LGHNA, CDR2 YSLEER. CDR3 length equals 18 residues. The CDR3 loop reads CASSLRLPAITGTGELFF. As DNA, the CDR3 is TGCGCCAGCAGCCTAAGACTCCCAGCGATTACAGGCACCGGGGAGCTGTTTTTT.

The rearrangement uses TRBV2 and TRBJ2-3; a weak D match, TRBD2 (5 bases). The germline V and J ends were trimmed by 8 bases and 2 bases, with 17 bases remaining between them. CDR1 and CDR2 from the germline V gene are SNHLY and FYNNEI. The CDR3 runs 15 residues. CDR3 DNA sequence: TGTGCCAGCGGAGGATGGGAAACTCTCACAGATACGCAGTATTTT. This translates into CASGGWETLTDTQYF.

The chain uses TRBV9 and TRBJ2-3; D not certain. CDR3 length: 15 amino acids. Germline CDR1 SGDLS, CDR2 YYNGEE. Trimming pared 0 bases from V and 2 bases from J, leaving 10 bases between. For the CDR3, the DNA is TGTGCCAGCAGCGTAGGTCTGGGCCCCACAGATACGCAGTATTTT. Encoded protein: CASSVGLGPTDTQYF.

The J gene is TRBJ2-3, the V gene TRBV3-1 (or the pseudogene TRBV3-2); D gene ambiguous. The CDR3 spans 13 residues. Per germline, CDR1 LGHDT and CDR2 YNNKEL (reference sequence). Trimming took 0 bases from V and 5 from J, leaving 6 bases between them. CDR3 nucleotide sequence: TGTGCCAGCAGCCAAGATGGGCAAGATACGCAGTATTTT. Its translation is CASSQDGQDTQYF.

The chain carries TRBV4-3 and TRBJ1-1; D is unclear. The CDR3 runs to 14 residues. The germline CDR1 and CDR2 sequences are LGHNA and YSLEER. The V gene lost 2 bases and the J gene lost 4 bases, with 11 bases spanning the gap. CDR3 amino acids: CASSQYTKTTEAFF. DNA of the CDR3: TGCGCCAGCAGCCAATACACTAAAACCACTGAAGCTTTCTTT.

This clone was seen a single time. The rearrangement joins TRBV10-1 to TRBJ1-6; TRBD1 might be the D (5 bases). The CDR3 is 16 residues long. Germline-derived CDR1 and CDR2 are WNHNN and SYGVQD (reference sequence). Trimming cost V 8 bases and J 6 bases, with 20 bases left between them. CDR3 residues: CASGVRRDKANSPLHF. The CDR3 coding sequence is TGCGCCAGCGGAGTTCGCAGGGATAAGGCTAATTCACCCCTCCACTTT.

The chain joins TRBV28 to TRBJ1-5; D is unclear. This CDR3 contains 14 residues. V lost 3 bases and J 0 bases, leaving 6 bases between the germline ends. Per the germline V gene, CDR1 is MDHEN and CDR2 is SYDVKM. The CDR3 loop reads CASSLSLSNQPQHF. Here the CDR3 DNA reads TGTGCCAGCAGTTTGTCCCTTAGCAATCAGCCCCAGCATTTT. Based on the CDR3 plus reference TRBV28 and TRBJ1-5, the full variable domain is DVKVTQSSRYLVKRTGEKVFLECVQDMDHENMFWYRQDPGLGLRLIYFSYDVKMKEKGDIPEGYSVSREKKERFSLILESASTNQTSMYLCASSLSLSNQPQHFGDGTRLSIL.

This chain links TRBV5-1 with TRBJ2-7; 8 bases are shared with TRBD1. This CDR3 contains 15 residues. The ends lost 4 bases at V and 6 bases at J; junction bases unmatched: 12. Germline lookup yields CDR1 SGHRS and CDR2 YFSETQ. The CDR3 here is CASSQDPRDRSEQYF. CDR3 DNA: TGCGCCAGCAGCCAAGACCCCCGGGACAGGTCCGAGCAGTACTTC.

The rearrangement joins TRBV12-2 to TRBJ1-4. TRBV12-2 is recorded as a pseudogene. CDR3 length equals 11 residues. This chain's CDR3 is CASRSNEKLFF. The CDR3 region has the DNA TGTGCAAGTCGCTCGAATGAAAAACTGTTTTTT.

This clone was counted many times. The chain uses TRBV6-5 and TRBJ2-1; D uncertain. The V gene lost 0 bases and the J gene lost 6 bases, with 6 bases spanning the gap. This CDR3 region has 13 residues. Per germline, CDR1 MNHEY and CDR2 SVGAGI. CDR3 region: CASSYSFGNEQFF. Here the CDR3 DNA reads TGTGCCAGCAGTTACTCGTTCGGCAATGAGCAGTTCTTC.

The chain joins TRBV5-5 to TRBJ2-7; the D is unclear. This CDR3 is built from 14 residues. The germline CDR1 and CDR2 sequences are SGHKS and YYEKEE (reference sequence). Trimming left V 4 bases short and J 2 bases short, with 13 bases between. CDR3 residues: CASSPDSAPYEQYF. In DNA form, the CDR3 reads TGTGCCAGCAGCCCAGACTCCGCCCCCTACGAGCAGTACTTC.

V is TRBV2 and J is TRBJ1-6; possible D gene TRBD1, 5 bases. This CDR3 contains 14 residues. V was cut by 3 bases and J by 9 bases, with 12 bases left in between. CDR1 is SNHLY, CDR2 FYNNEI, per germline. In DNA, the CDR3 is TGTGCCAGCAGTGAGGGGCTGGGGATTTCACCCCTCCACTTT. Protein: CASSEGLGISPLHF. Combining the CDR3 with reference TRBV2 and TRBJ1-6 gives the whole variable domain EPEVTQTPSHQVTQMGQEVILRCVPISNHLYFYWYRQILGQKVEFLVSFYNNEISEKSEIFDDQFSVERPDGSNFTLKIRSTKLEDSAMYFCASSEGLGISPLHFGNGTRLTVT.

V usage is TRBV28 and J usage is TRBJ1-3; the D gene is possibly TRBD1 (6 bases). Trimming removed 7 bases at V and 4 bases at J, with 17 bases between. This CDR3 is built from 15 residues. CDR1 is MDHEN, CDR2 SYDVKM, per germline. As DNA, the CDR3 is TGTGCCAGCACGAGACAGGCCCTGCAGGGAAACACCATATATTTT. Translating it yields CASTRQALQGNTIYF.

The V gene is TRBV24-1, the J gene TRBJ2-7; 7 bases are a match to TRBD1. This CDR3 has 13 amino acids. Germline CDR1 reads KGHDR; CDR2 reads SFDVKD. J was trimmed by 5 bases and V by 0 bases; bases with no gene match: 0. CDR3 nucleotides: TGTGCCACCAGTGATTTGACAGGGGACGAGCAGTACTTC. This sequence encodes CATSDLTGDEQYF.

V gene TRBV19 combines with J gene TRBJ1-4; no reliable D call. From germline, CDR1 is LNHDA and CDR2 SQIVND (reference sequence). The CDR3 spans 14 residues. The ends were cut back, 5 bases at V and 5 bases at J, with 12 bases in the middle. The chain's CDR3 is CASSPAAGNEKLFF. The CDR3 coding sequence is TGTGCCAGTAGTCCTGCAGCGGGAAATGAAAAACTGTTTTTT.

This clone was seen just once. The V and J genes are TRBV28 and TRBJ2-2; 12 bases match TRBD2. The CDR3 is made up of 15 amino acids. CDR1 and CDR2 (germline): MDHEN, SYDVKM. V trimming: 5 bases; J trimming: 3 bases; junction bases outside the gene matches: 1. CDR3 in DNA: TGTGCCAGCAGTCGACTAGCGGGAGACACCGGGGAGCTGTTTTTT. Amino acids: CASSRLAGDTGELFF.

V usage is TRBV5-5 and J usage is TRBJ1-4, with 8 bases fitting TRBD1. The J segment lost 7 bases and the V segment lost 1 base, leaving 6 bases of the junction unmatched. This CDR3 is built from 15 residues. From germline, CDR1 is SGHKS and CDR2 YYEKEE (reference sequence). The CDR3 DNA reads TGTGCCAGCAGCTTGTGGCCGGGACAGGCTGAAAAACTGTTTTTT. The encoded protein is CASSLWPGQAEKLFF.

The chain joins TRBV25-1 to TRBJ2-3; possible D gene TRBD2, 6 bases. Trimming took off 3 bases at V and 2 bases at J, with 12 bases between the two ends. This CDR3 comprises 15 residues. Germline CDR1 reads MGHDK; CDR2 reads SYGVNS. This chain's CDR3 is CASSDAGYITDTQYF. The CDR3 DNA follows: TGTGCCAGCAGTGATGCGGGGTATATCACAGATACGCAGTATTTT.

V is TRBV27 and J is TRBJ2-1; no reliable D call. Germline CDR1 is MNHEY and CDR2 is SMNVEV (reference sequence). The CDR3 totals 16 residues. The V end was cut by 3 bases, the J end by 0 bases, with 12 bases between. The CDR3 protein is CASSFNLRSSYNEQFF. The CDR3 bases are TGTGCCAGCAGTTTTAACTTACGGAGCTCCTACAATGAGCAGTTCTTC.

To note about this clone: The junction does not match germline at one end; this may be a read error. The CDR3 region has the DNA TGTGCCAGCAGCGAAGAGGGGGAGGGCACTGAAGCTTTCTTT. Amino acid sequence: CASSEEGEGTEAFF. The chain has TRBV3-1 (or the pseudogene TRBV3-2) and TRBJ1-1, with a weak D call TRBD1 (6 bases). The length of the CDR3 is 14 residues. CDR1 is LGHDT and CDR2 is YNNKEL in the germline V gene (reference sequence).

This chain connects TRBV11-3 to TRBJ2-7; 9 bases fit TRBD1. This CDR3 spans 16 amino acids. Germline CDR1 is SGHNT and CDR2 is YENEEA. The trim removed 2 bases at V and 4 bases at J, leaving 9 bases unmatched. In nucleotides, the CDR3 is TGTGCCAGCAGCTTACGCTGGGGACAGGGCAGTTACGAGCAGTACTTC. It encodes CASSLRWGQGSYEQYF. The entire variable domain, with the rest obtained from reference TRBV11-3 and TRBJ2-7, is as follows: EAGVVQSPRYKIIEKKQPVAFWCNPISGHNTLYWYLQNLGQGPELLIRYENEEAVDDSQLPKDRFSAERLKGVDSTLKIQPAELGDSAVYLCASSLRWGQGSYEQYFGPGTRLTVT.

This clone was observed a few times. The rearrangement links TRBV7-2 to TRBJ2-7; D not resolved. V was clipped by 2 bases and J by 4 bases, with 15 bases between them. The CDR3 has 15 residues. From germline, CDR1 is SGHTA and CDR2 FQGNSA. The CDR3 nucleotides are TGTGCCAGCAGCTTAATGTCGGCAGACTTGTACGAGCAGTACTTC. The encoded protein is CASSLMSADLYEQYF. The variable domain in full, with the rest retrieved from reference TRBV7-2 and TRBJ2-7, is GAGVSQSPSNKVTEKGKDVELRCDPISGHTALYWYRQSLGQGLEFLIYFQGNSAPDKSGLPSDRFSAERTGGSVSTLTIQRTQQEDSAVYLCASSLMSADLYEQYFGPGTRLTVT.